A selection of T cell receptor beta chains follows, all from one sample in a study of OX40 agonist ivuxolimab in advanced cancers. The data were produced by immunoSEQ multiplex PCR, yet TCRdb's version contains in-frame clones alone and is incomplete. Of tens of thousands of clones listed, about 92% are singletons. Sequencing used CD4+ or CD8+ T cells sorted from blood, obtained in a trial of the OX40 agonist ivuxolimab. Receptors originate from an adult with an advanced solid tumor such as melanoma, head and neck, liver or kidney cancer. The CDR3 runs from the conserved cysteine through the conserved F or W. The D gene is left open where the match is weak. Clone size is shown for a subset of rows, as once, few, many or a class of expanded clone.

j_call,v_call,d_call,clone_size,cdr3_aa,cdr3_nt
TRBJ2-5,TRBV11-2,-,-,CASWGSKAQETQYF,TGTGCCAGCTGGGGCAGCAAGGCTCAAGAGACCCAGTACTTC
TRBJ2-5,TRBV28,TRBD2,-,CASSLGGVASGRRETQYF,TGTGCCAGCAGCCTGGGGGGGGTGGCTAGCGGGAGGAGGGAGACCCAGTACTTC
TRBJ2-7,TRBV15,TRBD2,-,CATSTRASGSFYEQYF,TGTGCCACCAGCACCAGGGCCAGCGGGAGCTTCTACGAGCAGTACTTC
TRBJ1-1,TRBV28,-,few,CASSGDKNTEAFF,TGTGCCAGCAGTGGAGACAAGAACACTGAAGCTTTCTTT
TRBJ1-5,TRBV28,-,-,CASSLGRSSNQPQHF,TGTGCCAGCAGTTTAGGGAGAAGTAGCAATCAGCCCCAGCATTTT
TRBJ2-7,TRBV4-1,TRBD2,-,CASSQEALAGFEQYF,TGCGCCAGCAGCCAAGAGGCACTAGCGGGATTCGAGCAGTACTTC
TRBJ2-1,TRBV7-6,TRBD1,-,CASSLGGGRLNEQFF,TGTGCCAGCAGCTTAGGAGGGGGCAGGCTCAATGAGCAGTTCTTC
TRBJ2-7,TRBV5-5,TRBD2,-,CASTPLAVVSYEQYF,TGTGCCAGCACCCCCCTAGCGGTGGTCTCCTACGAGCAGTACTTC
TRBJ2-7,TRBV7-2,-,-,CASSYLPGLKGRTQYEQYF,TGTGCCAGCAGCTACTTGCCGGGGCTGAAGGGACGTACGCAGTACGAGCAGTACTTC
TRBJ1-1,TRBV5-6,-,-,CASSSLGGDVAFF,TGTGCCAGCAGCTCCCTCGGTGGGGACGTAGCTTTCTTT
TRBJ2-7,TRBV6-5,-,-,CATSGSGYEQYF,TGTGCCACCTCCGGGTCGGGCTACGAGCAGTACTTC
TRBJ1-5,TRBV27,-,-,CASSPQRGQPQHF,TGTGCCAGCAGCCCCCAACGAGGACAGCCCCAGCATTTT
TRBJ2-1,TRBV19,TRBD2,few,CASSRLAGIYNEQFF,TGTGCCAGTAGCCGACTAGCGGGAATCTACAATGAGCAGTTCTTC
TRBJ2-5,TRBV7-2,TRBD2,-,CASSFSGTSGRETQYF,TGTGCCAGCAGCTTCTCCGGGACTAGCGGGAGAGAGACCCAGTACTTC
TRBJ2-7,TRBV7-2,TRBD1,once,CASSPRGQGSYEQYF,TGTGCCAGCAGCCCCAGGGGACAGGGTTCCTACGAGCAGTACTTC
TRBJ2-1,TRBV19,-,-,CASSIFSWAVEQFF,TGTGCCAGTAGTATATTTTCGTGGGCCGTTGAGCAGTTCTTC
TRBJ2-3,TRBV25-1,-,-,CASSEPSVHTQYF,TGTGCCAGCAGTGAGCCTAGCGTACATACGCAGTATTTT
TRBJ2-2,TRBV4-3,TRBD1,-,CASSQHPKYQDRGLSGELFF,TGCGCCAGCAGCCAGCATCCTAAGTACCAGGACAGGGGGCTTAGCGGGGAGCTGTTTTTT
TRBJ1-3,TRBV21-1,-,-,CASSKPRSSGNTIYF,TGTGCCAGCAGCAAACCCAGGAGCTCTGGAAACACCATATATTTT